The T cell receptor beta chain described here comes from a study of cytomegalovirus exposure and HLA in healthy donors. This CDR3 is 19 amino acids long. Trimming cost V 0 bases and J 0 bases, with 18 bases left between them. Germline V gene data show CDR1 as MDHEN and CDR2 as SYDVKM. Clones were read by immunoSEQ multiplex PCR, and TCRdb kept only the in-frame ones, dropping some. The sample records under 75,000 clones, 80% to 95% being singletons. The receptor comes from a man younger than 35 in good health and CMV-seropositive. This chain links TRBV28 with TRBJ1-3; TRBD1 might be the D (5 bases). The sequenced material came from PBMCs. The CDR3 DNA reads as TGTGCCAGCAGTTTATGGGGGAGGGGTGAAGTCTTCTCTGGAAACACCATATATTTT. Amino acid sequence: CASSLWGRGEVFSGNTIYF. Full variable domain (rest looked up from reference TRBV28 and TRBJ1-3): DVKVTQSSRYLVKRTGEKVFLECVQDMDHENMFWYRQDPGLGLRLIYFSYDVKMKEKGDIPEGYSVSREKKERFSLILESASTNQTSMYLCASSLWGRGEVFSGNTIYFGEGSWLTVV.